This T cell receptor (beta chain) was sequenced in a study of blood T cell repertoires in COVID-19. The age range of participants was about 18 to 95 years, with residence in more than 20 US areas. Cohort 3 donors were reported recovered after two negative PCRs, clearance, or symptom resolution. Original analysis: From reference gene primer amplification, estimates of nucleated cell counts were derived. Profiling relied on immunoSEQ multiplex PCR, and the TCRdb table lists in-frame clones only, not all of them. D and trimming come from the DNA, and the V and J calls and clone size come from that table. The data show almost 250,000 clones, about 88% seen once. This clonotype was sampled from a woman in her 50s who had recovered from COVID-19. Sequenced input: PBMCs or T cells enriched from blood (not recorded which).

The CDR3 loop reads CAWSATRRQIQETQYF. The CDR3 nucleotides read TGTGCCTGGAGTGCCACCAGGAGACAGATACAAGAGACCCAGTACTTC. The V call is TRBV30, the J call TRBJ2-5; tentatively, D is TRBD1 (5 bases). V was clipped by 1 base and J by 2 bases, with 17 bases between them. CDR3 length: 16 residues. CDR1 is GTSNPN and CDR2 is SVGIG in the germline V gene (reference sequence).